These T cell receptor beta chains were read from a single sample in a study of blood T cell repertoires in COVID-19. TCRdb's copy holds only in-frame clones and misses some; the assay was immunoSEQ multiplex PCR. The sample shows approximately 110,000 clones, around 84% of them seen only once. The sequenced sample consisted of peripheral blood. Receptor source: a human donor in a cohort sampled during active COVID-19. CDR3s include the opening cysteine and the closing phenylalanine or tryptophan. A D gene is named only where the DNA matches it firmly. A row's size may be missing; if present it is once, few, many or a size class.

TRBV30,.,.,TRBJ2-2,CAWHTGGWGELFF,TGTGCCTGGCATACTGGAGGTTGGGGGGAGCTGTTTTTT
TRBV6-5,.,TRBD1,TRBJ1-2,CASTPGQGARYGYTF,TGTGCCAGCACCCCAGGACAGGGGGCTCGGTATGGCTACACCTTC
TRBV18,.,TRBD2,TRBJ2-5,CASSPQTSAQETQYF,TGTGCCAGCTCACCACAGACTAGCGCTCAAGAGACCCAGTACTTC
TRBV29-1,.,.,TRBJ1-1,CSPTGPGTEAFF,TGCAGCCCTACAGGGCCTGGGACTGAAGCTTTCTTT
TRBV6-2/TRBV6-3,once,.,TRBJ2-2,CASSYSIGQTNTGELFF,TGTGCCAGCAGTTACTCGATCGGACAGACGAACACCGGGGAGCTGTTTTTT
TRBV28,.,.,TRBJ1-1,CASRRTGPNTEAFF,TGTGCCAGCAGGCGCACAGGGCCGAACACTGAAGCTTTCTTT
TRBV7-9,few,.,TRBJ1-5,CASSPSSYSNQPQHF,TGTGCCAGCAGCCCGAGCTCATATAGCAATCAGCCCCAGCATTTT
TRBV28,.,.,TRBJ1-5,CASSLWFADRSYSNQPQHF,TGTGCCAGCAGTTTATGGTTCGCCGACAGAAGCTATAGCAATCAGCCCCAGCATTTT
TRBV3-1/TRBV3-2,.,.,TRBJ2-1,CASTGGAYNEQFF,TGTGCCAGCACCGGGGGAGCCTACAATGAGCAGTTCTTC
TRBV27,.,.,TRBJ1-6,CASSFGRVASPLHF,TGTGCCAGCAGTTTTGGCAGGGTAGCTTCACCCCTCCACTTT
TRBV6-1,.,.,TRBJ2-1,CASSELMDSLRDNEQFF,TGTGCCAGCAGTGAATTGATGGACAGCCTGAGAGACAATGAGCAGTTCTTC
TRBV11-2,.,TRBD2,TRBJ2-7,CASSLASGSVYEQYF,TGTGCCAGCAGCTTGGCTAGCGGGAGCGTCTACGAGCAGTACTTC
TRBV7-9,.,.,TRBJ2-5,CASSPPQNRFIETQYF,TGTGCCAGCAGCCCGCCCCAGAATCGTTTCATAGAGACCCAGTACTTC
TRBV2,.,.,TRBJ2-7,CASSETGYEQYF,TGTGCCAGCAGCGAGACAGGTTACGAGCAGTACTTC
TRBV5-1,.,TRBD1,TRBJ2-2,CASIWGQGDTGELFF,TGCGCCAGCATCTGGGGACAGGGAGACACCGGGGAGCTGTTTTTT
TRBV18,.,.,TRBJ2-5,CASSPAQGGETQYF,TGTGCCAGCTCACCAGCCCAGGGAGGAGAGACCCAGTACTTC
TRBV30,few,.,TRBJ2-3,CAWSRREKDTQYF,TGTGCCTGGTCGAGACGGGAGAAAGATACGCAGTATTTT